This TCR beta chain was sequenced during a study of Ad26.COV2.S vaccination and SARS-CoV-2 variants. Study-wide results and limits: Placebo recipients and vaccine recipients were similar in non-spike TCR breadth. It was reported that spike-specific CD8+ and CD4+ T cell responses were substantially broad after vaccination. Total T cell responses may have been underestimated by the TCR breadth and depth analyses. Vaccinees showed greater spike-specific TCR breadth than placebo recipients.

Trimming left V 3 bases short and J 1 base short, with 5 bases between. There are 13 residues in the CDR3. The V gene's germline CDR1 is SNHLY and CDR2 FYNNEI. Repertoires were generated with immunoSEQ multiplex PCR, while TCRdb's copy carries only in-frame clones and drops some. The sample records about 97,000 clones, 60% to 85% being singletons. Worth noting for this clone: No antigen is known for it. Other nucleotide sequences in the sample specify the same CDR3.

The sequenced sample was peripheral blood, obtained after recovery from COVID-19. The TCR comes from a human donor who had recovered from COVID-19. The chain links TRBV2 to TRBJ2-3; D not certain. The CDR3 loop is CASSELRTDTQYF. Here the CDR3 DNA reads TGTGCCAGCAGTGAGCTACGCACAGATACGCAGTATTTT.